This T cell receptor beta chain was captured by sequencing in a study of response to subunit inactivated influenza vaccine. MiXCR, run by TCRdb on the RT-PCR reads, gives a single entry per CDR3 protein. The table has approximately 290,000 distinct CDR3 sequences, 20% to 25% seen once. This clonotype was observed a few times. CDR1 SQVTM and CDR2 ANQGSEA come from the germline V gene. V lost 8 bases to trimming and J lost 10 bases; unmatched junction nucleotides: 9. There are 13 residues in the CDR3. The material sequenced was PBMCs from blood, taken around 22 months after vaccination. This chain joins TRBV29-1 and TRBJ2-1; TRBD2 matches 12 bases. The TCR was taken from a man between 50 and 75 years old who received an inactivated influenza vaccine. The CDR3 DNA is TGCAGCTCTTCTAGCGGGGGGGCAACCGAGCAGTTCTTC. This translates into CSSSSGGATEQFF.